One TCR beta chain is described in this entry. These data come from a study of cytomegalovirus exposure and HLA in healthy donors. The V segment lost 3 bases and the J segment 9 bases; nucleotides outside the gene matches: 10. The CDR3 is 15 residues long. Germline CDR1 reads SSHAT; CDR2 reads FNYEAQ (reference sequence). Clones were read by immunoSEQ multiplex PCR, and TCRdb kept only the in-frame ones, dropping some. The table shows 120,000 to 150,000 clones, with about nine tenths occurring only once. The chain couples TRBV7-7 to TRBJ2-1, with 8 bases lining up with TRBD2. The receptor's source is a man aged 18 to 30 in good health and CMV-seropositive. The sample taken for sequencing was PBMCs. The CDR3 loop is CASSFDSGTRGEQFF. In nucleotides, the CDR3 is TGTGCCAGCAGCTTTGATAGCGGGACACGGGGTGAGCAGTTCTTC.